This T cell receptor beta chain was recorded in a study of CD8 T cells in ankylosing spondylitis. Study-wide findings and caveats: Typical of ankylosing spondylitis blood, it appeared, was a TCR beta motif of eight highly homologous variants.

TCRdb re-derived calls from the 5' RACE reads in MiXCR, one entry per CDR3 protein. This sample has approximately 550,000 distinct CDR3 sequences, with about 13% found just once. This clonotype showed up just a few times. Its specificity is unknown. J gave up 8 bases and V 1 base, and 5 bases lay outside the gene matches. Per the germline V gene, CDR1 is SQVTM and CDR2 is ANQGSEA. This CDR3 region has 16 residues. The TCR sequence derives from a male donor with ankylosing spondylitis. The sequencing input was blood, either unsorted or a sorted T cell fraction (not recorded which). This chain connects TRBV29-1 to TRBJ2-1, with 16 bases lining up with TRBD2. CDR3: CSVEASGTSGGDEQFF. CDR3 nucleotides: TGCAGCGTTGAAGCGTCCGGGACTAGCGGGGGGGATGAGCAGTTCTTC.